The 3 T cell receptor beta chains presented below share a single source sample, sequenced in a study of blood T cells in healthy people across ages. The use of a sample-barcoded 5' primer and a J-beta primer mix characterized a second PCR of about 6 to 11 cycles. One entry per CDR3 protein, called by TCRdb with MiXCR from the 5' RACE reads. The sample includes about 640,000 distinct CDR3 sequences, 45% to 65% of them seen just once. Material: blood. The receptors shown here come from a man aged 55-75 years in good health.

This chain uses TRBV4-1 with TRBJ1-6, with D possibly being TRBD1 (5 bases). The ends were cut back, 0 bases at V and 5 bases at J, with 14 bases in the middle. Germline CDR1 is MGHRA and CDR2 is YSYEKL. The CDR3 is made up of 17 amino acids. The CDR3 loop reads CASSQEKLGLNNSPLHF. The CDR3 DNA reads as TGCGCCAGCAGCCAAGAAAAATTGGGACTGAATAATTCACCCCTCCACTTT.

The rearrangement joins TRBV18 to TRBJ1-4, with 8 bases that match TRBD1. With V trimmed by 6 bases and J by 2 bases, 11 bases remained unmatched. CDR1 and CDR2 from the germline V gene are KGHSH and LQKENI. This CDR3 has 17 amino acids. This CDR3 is CASSRPGQGGTNEKLFF. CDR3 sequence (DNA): TGTGCCAGCTCTCGTCCCGGACAGGGAGGCACTAATGAAAAACTGTTTTTT.

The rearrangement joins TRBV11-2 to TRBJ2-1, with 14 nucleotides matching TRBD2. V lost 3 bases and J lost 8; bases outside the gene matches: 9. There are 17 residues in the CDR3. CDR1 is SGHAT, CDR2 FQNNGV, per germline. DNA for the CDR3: TGTGCCAGCAGCTTTGGCCCCGGGACTAGCGGGGGCGATGAGCAGTTCTTC. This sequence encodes CASSFGPGTSGGDEQFF.